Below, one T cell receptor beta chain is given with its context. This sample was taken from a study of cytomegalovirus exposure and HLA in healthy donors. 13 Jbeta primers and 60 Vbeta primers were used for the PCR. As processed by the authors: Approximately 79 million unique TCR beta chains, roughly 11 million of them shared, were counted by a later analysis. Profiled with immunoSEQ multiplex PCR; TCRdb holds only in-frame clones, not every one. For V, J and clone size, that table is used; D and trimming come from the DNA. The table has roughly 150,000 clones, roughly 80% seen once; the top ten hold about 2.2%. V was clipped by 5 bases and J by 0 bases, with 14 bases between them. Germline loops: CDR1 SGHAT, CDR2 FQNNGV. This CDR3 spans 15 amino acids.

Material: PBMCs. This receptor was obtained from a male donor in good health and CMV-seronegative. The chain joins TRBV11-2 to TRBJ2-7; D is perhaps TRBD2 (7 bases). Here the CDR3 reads CASSQAAGASYEQYF. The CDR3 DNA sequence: TGTGCCAGCAGCCAAGCCGCGGGGGCCTCCTACGAGCAGTACTTC.